The 26 T cell receptor beta chains below were found in one sample sequenced in a study of T-cell reconstitution after alpha-beta-depleted transplantation in children. Preparation of the TCRbeta library was carried out with unique molecular identifiers. One entry per CDR3 protein, called by TCRdb with MiXCR from the PCR reads. Among about 400,000 distinct CDR3 sequences, under 20% were seen once, and the ten largest hold around 28%. The material sequenced was PBMCs, mostly from graft donor cells, taken 360 days after TCRalphabeta/CD19-depleted stem cell transplant. The receptors were sampled from a boy less than two years old who had a stem cell transplant for Wiskott-Aldrich syndrome, so the T cells may come from the graft donor.

This clonotype came up a few times. V usage is TRBV7-8 and J usage is TRBJ2-7, with a possible D match to TRBD2 (6 bases). V lost 3 bases and J lost 3, with 15 bases in between. CDR1 and CDR2 (germline): SGHVS, FQNEAQ. This CDR3 is 15 amino acids long. CDR3 sequence: CASSLINGGNYEQYF. CDR3 coding DNA: TGTGCCAGCAGCTTGATTAACGGGGGTAACTACGAGCAGTACTTC.

This clonotype occurred a few times. The chain couples TRBV12-3 or TRBV12-4 to TRBJ2-1, with 10 bases that match TRBD2. V was pared by 5 bases and J by 8 bases, with 12 bases of the junction left unmatched. This CDR3 contains 16 residues. As DNA, the CDR3 is TGTGCCAGCAGTAGGGCGGCTAGCGGGAGATTTTATGAGCAGTTCTTC. It specifies CASSRAASGRFYEQFF.

This sequence joins TRBV6-5 and TRBJ2-7; D tentatively fits TRBD1 or TRBD2 (5 bases each). Germline loops: CDR1 MNHEY, CDR2 SVGAGI. The V end lost 2 bases, the J end lost 5 bases, and 16 bases lay between the germline ends. CDR3 length: 15 amino acids. The CDR3 DNA is TGTGCCAGCAGTTACAATAGCAGGGTGGGGGACGAGCAGTACTTC. Translating it yields CASSYNSRVGDEQYF.

The chain links TRBV30 to TRBJ1-2; tentatively, D is TRBD1 (6 bases). Per germline, CDR1 GTSNPN and CDR2 SVGIG (reference sequence). The CDR3 loop spans 13 amino acids. The V and J ends lost 2 bases and 4 bases respectively, with 11 bases between them. CDR3: CAWSYRAGYGYTF. CDR3 bases: TGTGCCTGGAGTTACAGGGCCGGCTATGGCTACACCTTC.

V is TRBV10-2 and J is TRBJ1-2; 10 bases match TRBD1. J was trimmed by 4 bases and V by 8 bases; bases with no gene match: 4. CDR1 WSHSY and CDR2 SAAADI come from the germline V gene. CDR3 length: 13 residues. The DNA of the CDR3 is TGCGCCAGCCGCAGGACAGGGGGCTATGGCTACACCTTC. It specifies CASRRTGGYGYTF.

In this sample, this clonotype turned up a few times. The genes are TRBV30 and TRBJ2-2; 8 positions agree with TRBD2. V shed 5 bases, J shed 5 bases, and the junction held 10 bases outside the gene matches. CDR3 length: 15 amino acids. The germline gives CDR1 GTSNPN, CDR2 SVGIG (reference sequence). CDR3 loop: CAWRRGPGGTGELFF. The CDR3 DNA reads TGTGCCTGGCGCCGGGGCCCGGGGGGGACCGGGGAGCTGTTTTTT. Full variable domain (outside the CDR3, taken from reference TRBV30 and TRBJ2-2): SQTIHQWPATLVQPVGSPLSLECTVEGTSNPNLYWYRQAAGRGLQLLFYSVGIGQISSEVPQNLSASRPQDRQFILSSKKLLLSDSGFYLCAWRRGPGGTGELFFGEGSRLTVL.

V usage is TRBV6-5 and J usage is TRBJ2-3; TRBD2 is a possible D gene (5 bases). The V end lost 2 bases, the J end lost 7 bases, and 10 bases lay between the germline ends. The CDR3 contains 13 residues. Germline CDR1 reads MNHEY; CDR2 reads SVGAGI. CDR3 sequence reads: CASSYPGGNTQYF. In DNA, the CDR3 is TGTGCCAGCAGTTACCCCGGAGGAAATACGCAGTATTTT.

This chain joins TRBV29-1 and TRBJ2-5; 9 positions match TRBD2. Germline CDR1 is SQVTM and CDR2 is ANQGSEA. V gave up 3 bases and J gave up 7 bases; unmatched junction bases: 6. This CDR3 region has 13 residues. The CDR3 loop reads CSVDERGVGTQYF. The CDR3 DNA is TGCAGCGTTGATGAGCGGGGGGTCGGGACCCAGTACTTC. The whole variable domain, filled in from reference TRBV29-1 and TRBJ2-5, reads SAVISQKPSRDICQRGTSLTIQCQVDSQVTMMFWYRQQPGQSLTLIATANQGSEATYESGFVIDKFPISRPNLTFSTLTVSNMSPEDSSIYLCSVDERGVGTQYFGPGTRLLVL.

The chain is built from TRBV13 and TRBJ2-7, with a possible D match to TRBD2 (5 bases). There are 11 residues in the CDR3. CDR1 and CDR2 (germline): PRHDT, FYEKMQ (reference sequence). Trimming pared 4 bases from V and 7 bases from J, leaving 8 bases between. The CDR3 region has the DNA TGTGCCAGCAGCTACTCGGGGGAGCAGTACTTC. It codes for CASSYSGEQYF. Full variable domain (missing parts from reference TRBV13 and TRBJ2-7): AAGVIQSPRHLIKEKRETATLKCYPIPRHDTVYWYQQGPGQDPQFLISFYEKMQSDKGSIPDRFSAQQFSDYHSELNMSSLELGDSALYFCASSYSGEQYFGPGTRLTVT.

The sample holds a few counts of this clonotype. J is TRBJ2-3 and V is TRBV18; 9 bases align to TRBD2. CDR3 size: 15 residues. The J segment lost 0 bases and the V segment lost 6 bases, leaving 4 bases of the junction unmatched. Germline V gene lookup returns CDR1 KGHSH and CDR2 LQKENI. DNA of the CDR3: TGTGCCAGCTCCACGGGACTAGCTAGCACAGATACGCAGTATTTT. Its translation: CASSTGLASTDTQYF.

This clonotype was seen at least ten times. Sequence at one end of the junction differs from germline and may be a read error. V and J are TRBV12-3 or TRBV12-4 and TRBJ2-1, with 7 positions matching TRBD2. This CDR3 comprises 15 residues. The CDR3 sequence is CASSLRGSSYNEQFF. In nucleotides, the CDR3 is TGCGCCAGCAGCCTTCGCGGGAGCTCCTACAATGAGCAGTTCTTC.

There are a few counts of this clonotype. The V gene is TRBV4-1, the J gene TRBJ2-1; TRBD1 is a possible D gene (5 bases). V lost 4 bases to trimming and J lost 5 bases, with 18 bases between them. This CDR3 region has 16 residues. The germline V gene has CDR1 MGHRA and CDR2 YSYEKL. CDR3 in amino acids: CASSPSRGRWDNEQFF. The CDR3 region has the DNA TGCGCCAGCAGCCCCTCTAGGGGCAGATGGGACAATGAGCAGTTCTTC.

The chain is built from TRBV12-3 or TRBV12-4 and TRBJ2-5, with D possibly TRBD2 on 6 matching bases. The CDR3 contains 16 residues. V lost 3 bases, J lost 4 bases, and 18 bases lay in between. This chain's CDR3 is CASSFLHSGGGETQYF. The CDR3 DNA reads as TGTGCCAGCAGTTTCCTACATAGTGGGGGAGGAGAGACCCAGTACTTC.

This rearrangement joins TRBV5-1 to TRBJ2-2; D is unclear. The V gene's germline CDR1 is SGHRS and CDR2 YFSETQ. The CDR3 loop spans 17 amino acids. V gave up 2 bases and J gave up 5 bases, with 19 bases separating them. CDR3: CASSFSPTFGRTGELFF. Written as DNA, the CDR3 is TGCGCCAGCAGCTTTTCCCCAACCTTCGGGCGTACCGGGGAGCTGTTTTTT.

The table lists this clonotype with a few counts. CDR3 in amino acids: CATGAGITYNEQFF. The CDR3, as DNA: TGTGCCACCGGAGCGGGAATCACCTACAATGAGCAGTTCTTC. This chain links TRBV10-3 with TRBJ2-1; TRBD2 aligns across 7 bases. Unmatched junction bases numbered 8, after V lost 10 bases and J lost 2 bases. The CDR3 length is 14 residues. Germline V gene data show CDR1 as ENHRY and CDR2 as SYGVKD.

The gene calls are TRBV5-1 and TRBJ1-1; 7 positions agree with TRBD1. CDR1 and CDR2 from the germline V gene are SGHRS and YFSETQ. CDR3 length: 14 amino acids. Trimming removed 3 bases from V and 0 bases from J; junction bases left unmatched: 2. CDR3 residues: CASSYRGMNTEAFF. For the CDR3, the DNA is TGCGCCAGCAGCTACAGGGGTATGAACACTGAAGCTTTCTTT.

The V call is TRBV29-1, the J call TRBJ2-5, with 10 positions matching TRBD1. The CDR3 covers 17 residues. Germline values: CDR1 SQVTM, CDR2 ANQGSEA. The J segment lost 4 bases and the V segment lost 3 bases, leaving 14 bases of the junction unmatched. The chain's CDR3 is CSVDNPRDRGLLETQYF. The CDR3 bases are TGCAGCGTTGATAACCCCCGGGACAGGGGATTGTTAGAGACCCAGTACTTC.

A few counts support this clonotype. This chain uses TRBV7-9 with TRBJ2-2; possible D gene TRBD2, 6 bases. The CDR3 loop spans 17 amino acids. Germline CDR1 SEHNR, CDR2 FQNEAQ (reference sequence). V lost 0 bases and J lost 2, with 13 bases in between. The CDR3 region is CASSLARRASNTGELFF. The CDR3 DNA reads TGTGCCAGCAGCTTAGCGAGGAGGGCCTCTAACACCGGGGAGCTGTTTTTT.

The chain is built from TRBV6-1 and TRBJ2-1, with D possibly being TRBD1 (5 bases). The CDR3 sequence is 17 residues long. CDR1 MNHNS and CDR2 SASEGT come from the germline V gene. With 0 bases removed from V and 0 bases from J, the gap between germline ends came to 12 bases. CDR3 nucleotide sequence: TGTGCCAGCAGTGAAGCTGGACATCTGAGCTCCTACAATGAGCAGTTCTTC. This sequence encodes CASSEAGHLSSYNEQFF.

This clonotype came up a few times. The V call is TRBV12-3 or TRBV12-4, the J call TRBJ1-4, with 8 bases lining up with TRBD1. The trim removed 4 bases at V and 11 bases at J, leaving 12 bases unmatched. The CDR3 is 15 amino acids. In DNA form, the CDR3 reads TGTGCCAGCAGTTCGCTAGGACAGGGAGGGGGCAAACTGTTTTTT. Translated, it gives CASSSLGQGGGKLFF.

This clonotype was seen more than once but under ten times. The CDR3 region has the DNA TGCGCCAGCAGCCAAGGCGTATCAGACCTCAATGAGCAGTTCTTC. This translates into CASSQGVSDLNEQFF. V gene TRBV4-3 combines with J gene TRBJ2-1; D not resolved. This CDR3 has 15 amino acids. Germline V gene sequence: CDR1 LGHNA, CDR2 YSLEER. The V gene lost 1 base and the J gene lost 6 bases, with 13 bases spanning the gap.

This chain uses TRBV10-3 with TRBJ2-3; 9 bases fit TRBD1. The CDR3 has 12 residues. V lost 10 bases to trimming and J lost 6 bases; unmatched junction nucleotides: 5. The germline V gene has CDR1 ENHRY and CDR2 SYGVKD. The CDR3 is CANGQGRDTQYF. CDR3 sequence (DNA): TGTGCCAATGGACAGGGGAGGGATACGCAGTATTTT.

This clonotype was recorded a few times. The chain combines TRBV25-1 with TRBJ2-3; D is ambiguous. The CDR3 contains 13 residues. Per germline, CDR1 MGHDK and CDR2 SYGVNS. Trimming pared 1 base from V and 0 bases from J, leaving 2 bases between. The CDR3 DNA follows: TGTGCCAGCAGTGAATCTAGCACAGATACGCAGTATTTT. The encoded protein is CASSESSTDTQYF.

This clonotype has a handful of counts. The V and J genes are TRBV7-8 and TRBJ2-1; perhaps TRBD2 as D (6 bases). Germline V CDR1 and CDR2: SGHVS, FQNEAQ. The CDR3 is made up of 14 amino acids. The V gene lost 5 bases and the J gene lost 5 bases, with 13 bases spanning the gap. The CDR3 nucleotides are TGTGCCAGCAGCCTCCTCGGGAGCCACAATGAGCAGTTCTTC. Translating it yields CASSLLGSHNEQFF.

V is TRBV2 and J is TRBJ2-5, with D maybe TRBD2 (7 bases). The CDR3 consists of 14 residues. Trimming took 0 bases from V and 4 from J, leaving 9 bases between them. Germline loops: CDR1 SNHLY, CDR2 FYNNEI. CDR3 in DNA: TGTGCCAGCAGTGAAGCGGGGGGGCCAGAGACCCAGTACTTC. Translation gives CASSEAGGPETQYF.

This clonotype was seen a handful of times. CDR3 sequence reads: CSVRTGGRDTQYF. CDR3 bases: TGCAGCGTTCGGACAGGGGGCCGGGATACGCAGTATTTT. The genes are TRBV29-1 and TRBJ2-3, with TRBD1 matching 11 bases. V dropped 5 bases and J dropped 6; count of bases not matched to a gene: 4. The CDR3 extends over 13 amino acids. Germline V gene sequence: CDR1 SQVTM, CDR2 ANQGSEA.